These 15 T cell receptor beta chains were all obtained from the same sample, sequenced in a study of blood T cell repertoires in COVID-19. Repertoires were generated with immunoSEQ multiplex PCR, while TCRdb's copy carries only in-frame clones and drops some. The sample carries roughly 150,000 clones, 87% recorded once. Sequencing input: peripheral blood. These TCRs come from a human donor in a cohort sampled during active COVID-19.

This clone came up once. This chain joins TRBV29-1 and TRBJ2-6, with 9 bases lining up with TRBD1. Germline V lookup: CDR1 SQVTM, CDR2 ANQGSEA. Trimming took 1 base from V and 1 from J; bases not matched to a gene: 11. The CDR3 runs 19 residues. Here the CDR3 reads CSVEAVLGTGPSGANVLTF. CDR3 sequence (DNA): TGCAGCGTTGAAGCCGTTTTGGGGACAGGGCCGTCTGGGGCCAACGTCCTGACTTTC.

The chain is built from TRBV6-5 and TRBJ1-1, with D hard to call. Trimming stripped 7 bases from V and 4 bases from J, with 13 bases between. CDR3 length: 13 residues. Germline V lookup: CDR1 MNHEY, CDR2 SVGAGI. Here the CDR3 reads CASTKPSGTEAFF. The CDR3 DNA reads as TGTGCCAGCACCAAGCCGAGTGGCACTGAAGCTTTCTTT.

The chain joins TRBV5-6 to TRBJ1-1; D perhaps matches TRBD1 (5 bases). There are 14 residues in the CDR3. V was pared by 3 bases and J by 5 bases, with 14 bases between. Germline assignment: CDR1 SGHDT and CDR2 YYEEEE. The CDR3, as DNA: TGTGCCAGCAGCTCTCTAATTGGGGCTACTGAAGCTTTCTTT. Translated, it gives CASSSLIGATEAFF.

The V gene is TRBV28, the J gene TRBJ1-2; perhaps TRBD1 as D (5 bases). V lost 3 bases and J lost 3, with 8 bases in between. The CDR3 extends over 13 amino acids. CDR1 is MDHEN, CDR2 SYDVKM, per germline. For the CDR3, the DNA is TGTGCCAGCAGTTTGACAGACCACTATGGCTACACCTTC. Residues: CASSLTDHYGYTF.

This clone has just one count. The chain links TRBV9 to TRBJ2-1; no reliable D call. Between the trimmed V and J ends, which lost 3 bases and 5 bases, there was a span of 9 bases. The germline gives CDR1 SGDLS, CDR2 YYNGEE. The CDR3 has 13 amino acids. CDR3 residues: CASSAPSDNEQFF. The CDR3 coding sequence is TGTGCCAGCAGCGCCCCCTCGGACAATGAGCAGTTCTTC.

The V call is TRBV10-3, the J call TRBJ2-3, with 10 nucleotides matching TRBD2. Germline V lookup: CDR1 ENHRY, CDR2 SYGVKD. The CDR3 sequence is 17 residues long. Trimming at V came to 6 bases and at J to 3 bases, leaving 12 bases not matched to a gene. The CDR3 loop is CAISSFSGGPPTDTQYF. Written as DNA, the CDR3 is TGTGCCATCAGCTCATTTAGCGGGGGGCCCCCGACAGATACGCAGTATTTT.

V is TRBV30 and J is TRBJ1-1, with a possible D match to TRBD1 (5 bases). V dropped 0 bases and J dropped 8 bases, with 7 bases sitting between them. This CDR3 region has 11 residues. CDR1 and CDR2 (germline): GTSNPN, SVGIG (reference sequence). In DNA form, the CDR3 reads TGTGCCTGGAGTGTGGGGCAGGAAGCTTTCTTT. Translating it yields CAWSVGQEAFF.

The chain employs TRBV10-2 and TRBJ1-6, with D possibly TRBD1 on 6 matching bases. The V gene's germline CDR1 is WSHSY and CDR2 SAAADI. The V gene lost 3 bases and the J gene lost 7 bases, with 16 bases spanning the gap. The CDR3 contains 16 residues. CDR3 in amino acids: CASSDIPGGSNSPLHF. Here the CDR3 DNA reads TGCGCCAGCAGTGACATCCCGGGGGGCTCAAATTCACCCCTCCACTTT.

The chain's CDR3 is CASSSASWHEQYF. CDR3 nucleotide sequence: TGTGCCAGCAGCTCCGCTTCTTGGCACGAGCAGTACTTC. The V and J genes are TRBV7-2 and TRBJ2-7; D uncertain. Germline CDR1 reads SGHTA; CDR2 reads FQGNSA. CDR3 size: 13 residues. The V end lost 4 bases, the J end lost 5 bases, and 12 bases lay between the germline ends.

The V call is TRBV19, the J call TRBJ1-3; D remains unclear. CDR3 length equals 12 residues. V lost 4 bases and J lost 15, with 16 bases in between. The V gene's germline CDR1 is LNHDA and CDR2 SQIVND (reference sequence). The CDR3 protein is CASSRESERRYF. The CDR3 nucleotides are TGTGCCAGTAGTAGGGAGTCGGAACGCCGATATTTT.

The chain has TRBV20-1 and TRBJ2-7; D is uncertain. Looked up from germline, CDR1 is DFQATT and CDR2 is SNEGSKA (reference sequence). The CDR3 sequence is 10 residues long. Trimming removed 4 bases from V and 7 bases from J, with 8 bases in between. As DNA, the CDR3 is TGCAGTGCTAACCACGGGGAGCAGTACTTC. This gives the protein CSANHGEQYF.

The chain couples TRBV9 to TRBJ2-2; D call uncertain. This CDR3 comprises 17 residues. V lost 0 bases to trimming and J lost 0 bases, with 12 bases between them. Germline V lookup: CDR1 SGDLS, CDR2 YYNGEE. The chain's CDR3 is CASSVGPGTANTGELFF. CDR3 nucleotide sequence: TGTGCCAGCAGCGTAGGTCCAGGTACCGCGAACACCGGGGAGCTGTTTTTT.

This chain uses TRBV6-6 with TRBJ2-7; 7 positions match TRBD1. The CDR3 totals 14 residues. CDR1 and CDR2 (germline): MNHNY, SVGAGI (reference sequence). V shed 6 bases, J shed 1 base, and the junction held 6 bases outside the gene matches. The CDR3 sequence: CASSPSDRSYEQYF. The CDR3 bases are TGTGCCAGCAGCCCCTCGGACAGGTCCTACGAGCAGTACTTC.

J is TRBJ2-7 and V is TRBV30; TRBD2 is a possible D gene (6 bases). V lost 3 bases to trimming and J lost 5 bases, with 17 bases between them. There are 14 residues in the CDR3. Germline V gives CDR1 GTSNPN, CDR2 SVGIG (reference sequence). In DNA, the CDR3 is TGTGCCTGGAGATCGGGCCGGGAGCTCCACGAGCAGTACTTC. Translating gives CAWRSGRELHEQYF.

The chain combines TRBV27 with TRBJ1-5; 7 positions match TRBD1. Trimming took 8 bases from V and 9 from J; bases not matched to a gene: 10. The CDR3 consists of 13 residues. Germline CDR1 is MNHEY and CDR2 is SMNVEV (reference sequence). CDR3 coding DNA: TGTGCCAGCCGACCGGGACAGTATATGCCCCAGCATTTT. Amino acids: CASRPGQYMPQHF.